This T cell receptor beta chain originates from a study of graft-versus-host responses after intestinal transplantation (dated by TCRdb to the early 2020s). About the study as a whole: The transplants that recipients got were multivisceral, liver-intestinal, or isolated intestinal. Anti-thymocyte globulin induction was given to all recipients, followed by maintenance tacrolimus and steroids for 2 to 4 years. After intestinal transplantation, graft-versus-host and host-versus-graft alloreactive T cell clones were followed in the graft, circulation and bone marrow using bulk TCR-beta CDR3 sequencing. To identify alloreactive clones, pre-transplant mixed lymphocyte reaction products were sequenced and compared with unstimulated pre-transplant donor and recipient T cells. Of the 20 to 25 intestinal transplant recipients enrolled in the cohort, one of whom was a retransplant, a few patients without pretransplant specimens were excluded. Donor T cell macrochimerism was defined as a peak of at least 4% donor T cells among recipient peripheral blood mononuclear cells. Samples from a few later patients were sequenced in-house on an Illumina MiSeq with MiXCR processing rather than by the commercial service.

V and J are truncated by 0 bases and 7 bases respectively, leaving an intervening sequence of 11 bases. From the cysteine up to the phenylalanine, the CDR3 has a length of 14 residues. Of the read, only the CDR3 DNA is kept; its 42 bases are in frame from base 1. Via the germline V gene (reference sequence), CDR1 is SGHNT and CDR2 YYREEE. Library prep was done by the immunoSEQ multiplex PCR assay. For most patients, genomic DNA was isolated using the Qiagen DNeasy Blood and Tissue Kit and was shipped frozen to Adaptive Biotechnologies for TCR sequencing. High-throughput TCR-beta CDR3 sequencing of genomic DNA from most patients was performed by Adaptive Biotechnologies. The original pipeline was this. Adaptive's ImmunoSEQ software was the source of the TCR sequencing data for 15 to 20 patients, while a few other patients were processed with MiXCR and VDJtools. CD4 versus CD8 sorting errors were corrected by removing sequences found in both subsets at a frequency ratio below 5:1. Because the origin of CDR3 nucleotide sequences shared between donor and recipient could not be assigned, those sequences were removed. Alloreactive clones required at least 2-fold expansion over unstimulated cells and minimum CFSE-low frequency of 0.002% (template counts) or 0.001% (read counts). A clone was considered mappable if detected in the sequenced pre-transplant spleen, lymph node, or MLR CFSE-low populations of the donor or recipient. The cumulative frequency of alloreactive clones was calculated as a percentage of all sequences, weighted by copy number. Entries here come from immuneACCESS through TCRdb and include only in-frame sequences with V and J called. Some clones fail to appear in such tables; in the studies checked, an unresolved V gene covers under half of the shortfall, and the cause of the remainder is unknown. Clone size and the V and J calls come from that table; the DNA yielded D and trimming. A total of more than 95,000 clones appear in this sample, about 93% of them only once. Roughly 0.15% of the sample is taken by the ten largest.

The time point label of this sample denotes: cells obtained before transplantation from donor or recipient. CD3+CD4+ and CD3+CD8+ populations were FACS-sorted from unstimulated pre-transplant donor and recipient cells taken from spleen or lymph nodes. What the work shows at the level of the full study, not this receptor alone: GvH clones were found in recipient bone marrow, and some of the GvH clones appeared earlier in ileal mucosa or blood, which is consistent with an intestinal mucosal origin. In the allografts of patients with donor T cell macrochimerism, GvH to HvG T cell clonal ratios were high. Conclusions were limited by the relatively low number and heterogeneity of intestinal transplant patients. Early after transplant, declines in HvG clones were associated with peak levels of circulating GvH clones.

Comment on this clone: Its antigen target is currently unknown. Per-nucleotide qualities are absent, and no much larger clonotype sits a single base away.

The TCR sequence derives from a human donor who received an intestinal transplant. The chain is made from TRBV5-4 and TRBJ1-5; TRBD1 is perhaps the D gene, given 6 matching bases. Source: unstimulated CD4+ T cells sorted from spleen or lymph node cells, taken before intestinal transplant. The DNA is as follows: TGTGCCAGCAGCTTGGTACAGGGTGTACAGCCCCAGCATTTT. Its protein reads: CASSLVQGVQPQHF. The full variable domain, with segments outside the CDR3 supplied by the reference TRBV5-4 and TRBJ1-5 proteins, appears as ETGVTQSPTHLIKTRGQQVTLRCSSQSGHNTVSWYQQALGQGPQFIFQYYREEENGRGNFPPRFSGLQFPNYSSELNVNALELDDSALYLCASSLVQGVQPQHFGDGTRLSIL.